Listed below are T cell receptor beta chains from one sample, sequenced in a study of T cells in Graves' hyperthyroidism and ophthalmopathy. TCRdb reanalysed the multiplex PCR reads using MiXCR and keeps one entry per CDR3 protein. Of fewer than 750,000 distinct CDR3 sequences in the sample, roughly 14% were seen once. The specimen was blood. Receptors were obtained from a woman in her forties with Graves' ophthalmopathy. Both conserved end residues are part of each CDR3. The D gene is left open where the match is weak. Not every row has a clone size; where given, it reads once, few, many or a size class.

>TRBJ2-2|TRBV7-2|TRBD2|many
CASSLSGRNTGELFF
TGTGCCAGCAGCCTTAGCGGGAGGAACACCGGGGAGCTGTTTTTT
>TRBJ2-7|TRBV18|-|-
CASSRDGLSYEQYF
TGTGCCAGCTCAAGGGACGGTCTCTCCTACGAGCAGTACTTC
>TRBJ1-1|TRBV12-3/TRBV12-4|-|many
CASSLTAIGTEAFF
TGTGCCAGCAGTTTGACAGCTATAGGCACTGAAGCTTTCTTT
>TRBJ1-3|TRBV5-6|-|many
CASSPNLYSGNTIYF
TGTGCCAGCAGCCCCAATCTCTACTCTGGAAACACCATATATTTT
>TRBJ2-5|TRBV6-1|-|few
CASSPSNTQYF
TGTGCCAGCAGTCCCTCCAACACCCAGTACTTC
>TRBJ1-2|TRBV6-5|-|many
CASNWLNYGYTF
TGTGCCAGCAATTGGTTAAACTATGGCTACACCTTC
>TRBJ2-7|TRBV28|-|many
CASSLVRAGMTYEQYF
TGTGCCAGCAGTTTAGTCCGGGCGGGAATGACTTACGAGCAGTACTTC
>TRBJ2-7|TRBV6-1|-|-
CASRPSGPTSEQYF
TGTGCCAGCCGCCCCAGCGGGCCGACTTCTGAGCAGTACTTC
>TRBJ1-5|TRBV28|-|few
CATNRNQPQHF
TGTGCCACCAATAGAAATCAGCCCCAGCATTTT
>TRBJ2-5|TRBV10-1|-|many
CASSEGFQETQYF
TGCGCCAGCAGTGAGGGGTTCCAAGAGACCCAGTACTTC
>TRBJ2-1|TRBV18|-|few
CASSPPGGEQFF
TGTGCCAGCTCACCACCGGGTGGTGAGCAGTTCTTC
>TRBJ1-2|TRBV11-2|-|many
CASGPQGLHYGYTF
TGTGCCAGCGGACCACAGGGTCTGCACTATGGCTACACCTTC
>TRBJ1-2|TRBV7-2|-|many
CASSLEGQIYGYTF
TGTGCCAGCAGCTTAGAAGGCCAGATCTATGGCTACACCTTC
>TRBJ2-2|TRBV7-9|-|many
CASSLGLTYTGELFF
TGTGCCAGCAGCCTCGGACTTACCTACACCGGGGAGCTGTTTTTT
>TRBJ2-7|TRBV18|TRBD2|-
CASSRTSGDGEQYF
TGTGCCAGCTCAAGGACTAGCGGGGATGGGGAGCAGTACTTC
>TRBJ2-7|TRBV25-1|TRBD2|many
CASSEDGLAGAEQYF
TGTGCCAGCAGTGAAGACGGACTAGCGGGAGCCGAGCAGTACTTC
>TRBJ2-7|TRBV10-3|TRBD1|many
CAINPGQGAYEQYF
TGTGCCATCAATCCGGGACAGGGTGCCTACGAGCAGTACTTC
>TRBJ1-2|TRBV9|TRBD1|-
CASSRGQGRAHYGYTF
TGTGCCAGCAGCCGGGGACAGGGCCGAGCTCACTATGGCTACACCTTC
>TRBJ2-7|TRBV27|-|many
CASSFAADSYEQYF
TGTGCCAGCAGTTTCGCAGCCGATTCCTACGAGCAGTACTTC
>TRBJ1-6|TRBV24-1|-|-
CATSDGGSYNSPLHF
TGTGCCACCAGTGACGGGGGCTCCTATAATTCACCCCTCCACTTT
>TRBJ2-5|TRBV6-2/TRBV6-3|-|many
CASSLLLRETQYF
TGTGCCAGCAGTTTACTTCTCCGGGAGACCCAGTACTTC
>TRBJ1-2|TRBV20-1|-|many
CSARFLGGGQNYGYTF
TGCAGTGCTAGGTTCTTGGGGGGCGGACAAAACTATGGCTACACCTTC
>TRBJ2-7|TRBV20-1|-|many
CSATSGSEQYF
TGCAGTGCTACCTCGGGGAGCGAGCAGTACTTC
>TRBJ1-2|TRBV4-2|-|-
CASSQEQGVYGYTF
TGTGCCAGCAGCCAAGAACAAGGGGTCTATGGCTACACCTTC
>TRBJ2-7|TRBV11-2|-|many
CASSLGGEAYEQYF
TGTGCCAGCAGCTTAGGAGGGGAGGCCTACGAGCAGTACTTC
>TRBJ2-2|TRBV7-3|-|many
CASGSSQGNTGELFF
TGTGCCAGCGGGTCCTCACAGGGGAACACCGGGGAGCTGTTTTTT
>TRBJ2-5|TRBV19|-|many
CASSIAGAETQYF
TGTGCCAGTAGTATCGCGGGGGCAGAGACCCAGTACTTC
>TRBJ1-2|TRBV12-3/TRBV12-4|-|many
CASSSGNYGYTF
TGTGCCAGCAGCTCTGGGAACTATGGCTACACCTTC
>TRBJ2-5|TRBV2|TRBD2|many
CANLGLGQETQYF
TGTGCCAACCTGGGACTAGGACAAGAGACCCAGTACTTC
>TRBJ2-7|TRBV5-1|TRBD1|many
CASSLSGRQGAGEQYF
TGCGCCAGCAGCTTATCGGGTCGACAGGGGGCTGGGGAGCAGTACTTC
>TRBJ2-5|TRBV7-6|-|many
CASSRYRWERKEETQYF
TGTGCCAGCAGCCGCTATCGGTGGGAGAGGAAAGAAGAGACCCAGTACTTC
>TRBJ2-7|TRBV12-3/TRBV12-4|TRBD1|many
CASSLGQGDEQYF
TGTGCCAGCAGCCTCGGACAGGGAGACGAGCAGTACTTC
>TRBJ2-5|TRBV7-2|-|many
CASSTHPWGETQYF
TGTGCCAGCAGCACACACCCGTGGGGGGAGACCCAGTACTTC
>TRBJ2-5|TRBV3-1|-|many
CASSHETQYF
TGTGCCAGCAGCCACGAGACCCAGTACTTC
>TRBJ1-2|TRBV28|TRBD1|many
CASSFLDRDYGYTF
TGTGCCAGCAGTTTCCTCGACAGGGATTATGGCTACACCTTC
>TRBJ2-3|TRBV20-1|-|-
CSASRTPIDTQYF
TGCAGTGCTAGCCGGACTCCTATAGATACGCAGTATTTT
>TRBJ1-1|TRBV9|-|-
CASSPVGVSYDTEAFF
TGTGCCAGCAGCCCCGTGGGGGTTTCATACGACACTGAAGCTTTCTTT
>TRBJ2-5|TRBV30|-|few
CAWVQGQSETQCF
TGTGCCTGGGTTCAGGGCCAATCAGAGACCCAGTGCTTC
>TRBJ2-7|TRBV11-2|TRBD2|many
CASSLEGTTPWEQYF
TGTGCCAGCAGCTTAGAAGGGACTACCCCTTGGGAGCAGTACTTC
>TRBJ2-4|TRBV28|TRBD1|many
CASRQGALGNIQYF
TGTGCCAGCAGGCAGGGGGCTTTAGGAAACATTCAGTACTTC
>TRBJ2-7|TRBV6-2/TRBV6-3|TRBD2|-
CASSHQEPGLAITLGAEQYF
TGTGCCAGCAGTCACCAGGAACCGGGACTAGCGATAACGTTGGGTGCCGAGCAGTACTTC
>TRBJ2-2|TRBV20-1|-|many
CSAHPDSLNTGELFF
TGCAGTGCCCATCCGGACAGCTTGAACACCGGGGAGCTGTTTTTT
>TRBJ2-5|TRBV4-1|-|many
CASSQRSTGSAETQYF
TGCGCCAGCAGCCAACGATCGACGGGTAGCGCGGAGACCCAGTACTTC
>TRBJ2-5|TRBV11-3|TRBD1|many
CASSLETGGLETQYF
TGTGCCAGCAGCCTAGAGACAGGGGGCCTAGAGACCCAGTACTTC
>TRBJ2-7|TRBV7-8|TRBD2|-
CASSLTAGGNYEQYF
TGTGCCAGCAGCTTAACAGCGGGGGGGAATTACGAGCAGTACTTC
>TRBJ1-1|TRBV11-2|TRBD1|-
CASSAQGGSEAFF
TGTGCCAGCAGCGCCCAAGGGGGCTCTGAAGCTTTCTTT
>TRBJ2-7|TRBV12-3/TRBV12-4|TRBD2|once
CASSLIPGTSGDEQYF
TGTGCCAGCAGTTTAATCCCTGGGACTAGCGGGGACGAGCAGTACTTC
>TRBJ2-2|TRBV6-2/TRBV6-3|-|-
CASSYSNLKITNTGELFF
TGTGCCAGCAGTTACTCGAATCTGAAGATTACAAACACCGGGGAGCTGTTTTTT
>TRBJ2-5|TRBV28|-|many
CASSSPIGGSQETQYF
TGTGCCAGCAGTTCCCCTATTGGGGGGAGTCAAGAGACCCAGTACTTC
>TRBJ2-2|TRBV7-9|-|many
CASSPLTASAGELFF
TGTGCCAGCAGCCCCTTGACGGCTAGCGCCGGGGAGCTGTTTTTT
>TRBJ2-7|TRBV12-3/TRBV12-4|-|many
CASKQGSEQYF
TGTGCCAGCAAGCAGGGCAGCGAGCAGTACTTC
>TRBJ2-5|TRBV7-9|-|-
CASSLLGPQETQYF
TGTGCCAGCAGCCTACTGGGACCGCAAGAGACCCAGTACTTC
>TRBJ2-7|TRBV28|-|many
CASSLYGGGVPYEQYF
TGTGCCAGCAGTTTATACGGGGGAGGAGTTCCCTACGAGCAGTACTTC
>TRBJ2-7|TRBV11-2|-|many
CASSLGGRAEQYF
TGTGCCAGCAGCTTAGGGGGCAGGGCCGAGCAGTACTTC
>TRBJ1-2|TRBV27|-|many
CASSPHFAGIGGYTF
TGTGCCAGCAGTCCCCATTTCGCGGGGATAGGGGGCTACACCTTC
>TRBJ2-7|TRBV7-2|-|few
CASSTWDFSYEQYF
TGTGCCAGCAGCACCTGGGACTTCTCCTACGAGCAGTACTTC
>TRBJ1-1|TRBV11-2|-|many
CASSFIEPSTEAFF
TGTGCCAGCAGCTTCATCGAGCCCTCCACTGAAGCTTTCTTT